A selection of T cell receptor beta chains follows, all from one sample in a study of CD8 T cells in ankylosing spondylitis. TCRdb passed the 5' RACE reads through MiXCR, listing each CDR3 protein once. The sample shows some 240,000 distinct CDR3 sequences, 18% of them seen only once. The sample consisted of blood, either unsorted or a sorted T cell fraction (not recorded which). These receptors all come from a male donor with ankylosing spondylitis or in good health (not recorded which). Both conserved end residues are part of each CDR3.

V gene	J gene	CDR3 protein
TRBV7-9	TRBJ2-1	CASSKGGNEQFF
TRBV4-1	TRBJ2-1	CASSHPRTNLYNEQFF
TRBV6-6	TRBJ1-3	CASMFYGNTIYF
TRBV5-1	TRBJ2-5	CASSSPDDFQETQYF
TRBV6-5	TRBJ1-1	CASSHRTVNTEAFF
TRBV12-3/TRBV12-4	TRBJ2-1	CASLIGSGINEQFF
TRBV10-3	TRBJ2-7	CATEGTLGSYEQYF
TRBV7-3	TRBJ2-2	CASSPWGLANTGELFF
TRBV4-2	TRBJ2-1	CASSQDFYPTGSSGSWGENEQFF
TRBV2	TRBJ2-3	CASNGLANTDTQYF
TRBV20-1	TRBJ2-3	CSARVLALAGGPSTDTQYF
TRBV6-5	TRBJ2-1	CASSYSLVLVSNEQFF
TRBV29-1	TRBJ1-1	CSVRTGITEAFF
TRBV19	TRBJ2-5	CASSPGLARKETQYF
TRBV9	TRBJ2-1	CASSETENEQFF
TRBV5-1	TRBJ1-1	CASSYLDRNTEAFF
TRBV19	TRBJ2-5	CASSQSTGDQETQYF
TRBV15	TRBJ2-7	CATSRDFGPQGGYEQYF
TRBV29-1	TRBJ2-3	CSARDGSTDTQYF
TRBV9	TRBJ2-6	CASSSGSSGANVLTF
TRBV29-1	TRBJ1-1	CSVEDLETEAFF
TRBV7-9	TRBJ2-7	CASSLSGRLNYEQYF
TRBV7-3	TRBJ1-1	CASSLTGQGNTEAFF
TRBV12-3/TRBV12-4	TRBJ2-5	CASSYPGAGQETQYF
TRBV20-1	TRBJ2-4	CSATLGQLAGAKNIQYF
TRBV4-2	TRBJ1-6	CASSQESGGSSPLHF
TRBV12-3/TRBV12-4	TRBJ2-7	CASSPTNRGYEQYF
TRBV10-3	TRBJ2-5	CAIRPDGISVTQYF